Shown below are 5 T cell receptor beta chains from a single sample sequenced in a study of patients and donors after allogeneic stem cell transplantation. MiXCR was run by TCRdb on the RT-PCR reads, yielding one entry per CDR3 protein. Here the sample spans approximately 410,000 distinct CDR3 sequences, roughly 17% being singletons. Input material: blood, either unsorted or a sorted T cell fraction (not recorded which). These receptors all come from a human donor who was either an allogeneic HSCT recipient or a stem cell or donor lymphocyte infusion donor (not recorded which). It is not recorded whose cells these are; they may come from a transplant donor.

This clonotype was counted between two and nine times. This sequence joins TRBV6-2 or TRBV6-3 and TRBJ2-7; the match to TRBD2 covers 7 bases. The CDR3 length is 15 residues. The trim removed 2 bases at V and 0 bases at J, leaving 4 bases unmatched. Germline CDR1 and CDR2: MNHEY and SVGEGT. The CDR3 loop reads CASSYRGGGSYEQYF. CDR3 DNA: TGTGCCAGCAGTTACAGGGGCGGGGGCTCCTACGAGCAGTACTTC.

The rearrangement uses TRBV7-9 and TRBJ1-2; tentatively, D is TRBD1 (6 bases). Germline values: CDR1 SEHNR, CDR2 FQNEAQ (reference sequence). V lost 5 bases and J lost 4, with 14 bases in between. The CDR3 extends over 14 amino acids. CDR3 sequence (DNA): TGTGCCAGCAGCCTCGGACAGCATACCTATGGCTACACCTTC. Translating it yields CASSLGQHTYGYTF.

This rearrangement joins TRBV27 to TRBJ1-2; 7 bases align to TRBD1. Germline V gene sequence: CDR1 MNHEY, CDR2 SMNVEV (reference sequence). CDR3 size: 14 residues. Losses at the gene ends were 6 bases for V and 8 bases for J; bases not matched to a gene: 12. This CDR3 reads CASRTWGGGNGYTF. The DNA of the CDR3 is TGTGCCAGCAGGACTTGGGGAGGGGGCAACGGCTACACCTTC.

The rearrangement links TRBV6-1 to TRBJ2-7; D uncertain. Germline V lookup: CDR1 MNHNS, CDR2 SASEGT. CDR3 length: 14 residues. Trimming pared 4 bases from V and 2 bases from J, leaving 12 bases between. CDR3 nucleotides: TGTGCCAGCAGTGTTACCTATCCTCCCTACGAGCAGTACTTC. It specifies CASSVTYPPYEQYF.

This clonotype showed up just a few times. The V call is TRBV7-8, the J call TRBJ2-7, with TRBD2 matching over 9 bases. The CDR3 contains 17 residues. CDR1 SGHVS and CDR2 FQNEAQ come from the germline V gene. Trimming removed 1 base from V and 5 bases from J; junction bases left unmatched: 12. CDR3 residues: CASSLEGWRGGRNEQYF. The CDR3, as DNA: TGTGCCAGCAGCTTAGAGGGTTGGCGGGGGGGCAGGAACGAGCAGTACTTC.